The 19 T cell receptor beta chains listed next were all sequenced from one sample in a study of blood T cell repertoires in COVID-19. This table comes from immunoSEQ multiplex PCR, and its TCRdb copy is limited to in-frame clones, with some not included. The sample has just under 45,000 clones, about 81% seen once. The sequenced material came from peripheral blood. The receptor set was obtained from a human donor in a cohort sampled during active COVID-19.

This clone was observed once. This chain joins TRBV7-2 and TRBJ1-1; D is unclear. The CDR3 sequence is 16 residues long. V was pared by 5 bases and J by 0 bases, with 16 bases between. Germline V gives CDR1 SGHTA, CDR2 FQGNSA. This CDR3 reads CASSPSISAVNTEAFF. CDR3 in DNA: TGTGCCAGCAGCCCCTCAATTAGTGCGGTGAACACTGAAGCTTTCTTT.

This clone is a singleton in its sample. The V and J genes are TRBV5-1 and TRBJ1-1; D unresolved. V lost 0 bases and J 0 bases, leaving 12 bases between the germline ends. This CDR3 spans 16 amino acids. Germline CDR1 is SGHRS and CDR2 is YFSETQ. DNA of the CDR3: TGCGCCAGCAGCTTGGGGTCGGAGCCTTTGAACACTGAAGCTTTCTTT. Encoded protein: CASSLGSEPLNTEAFF.

The chain joins TRBV12-2 to TRBJ2-7; the DNA was not compared with TRBD1, the D call given in the table. TRBV12-2 is designated a pseudogene. CDR3 length equals 15 residues. The CDR3 sequence: CASREGRDRAYEQYV. The CDR3 nucleotides are TGTGCAAGTCGCGAGGGAAGAGACAGGGCCTACGAGCAGTACGTC.

The rearrangement joins TRBV7-9 to TRBJ1-2; TRBD1 matches 9 bases. Germline V gives CDR1 SEHNR, CDR2 FQNEAQ (reference sequence). The CDR3 consists of 15 residues. J lost 5 bases, V lost 5 bases, and 9 bases had no gene match. CDR3 in DNA: TGTGCCAGCAGCCTAACCGGGACAGGGATATATGGCTACACCTTC. Translating gives CASSLTGTGIYGYTF.

CDR3 protein: CASSIGDFGNQPQHF. The CDR3 bases are TGTGCCAGTAGTATCGGTGATTTTGGCAATCAGCCCCAGCATTTT. The chain recombines TRBV19 with TRBJ1-5; D remains ambiguous. There are 15 residues in the CDR3. V gave up 3 bases and J gave up 2 bases, with 11 bases separating them. Germline values: CDR1 LNHDA, CDR2 SQIVND (reference sequence). Using reference TRBV19 and TRBJ1-5 for the parts outside the CDR3, the full variable domain is DGGITQSPKYLFRKEGQNVTLSCEQNLNHDAMYWYRQDPGQGLRLIYYSQIVNDFQKGDIAEGYSVSREKKESFPLTVTSAQKNPTAFYLCASSIGDFGNQPQHFGDGTRLSIL.

The chain combines TRBV10-3 with TRBJ2-1, with 10 bases fitting TRBD2. Germline CDR1 is ENHRY and CDR2 is SYGVKD. This CDR3 is 15 amino acids long. V shed 6 bases, J shed 4 bases, and the junction held 6 bases outside the gene matches. Here the CDR3 DNA reads TGTGCCATCAGACCAGCGGGGGGGGATTACAATGAGCAGTTCTTC. Translating gives CAIRPAGGDYNEQFF.

The V call is TRBV3-1 (or the pseudogene TRBV3-2), the J call TRBJ1-1; TRBD1 might be the D (5 bases). The CDR3 contains 15 residues. Trimming stripped 3 bases from V and 1 base from J, with 12 bases between. Germline V gives CDR1 LGHDT, CDR2 YNNKEL (reference sequence). CDR3 nucleotide sequence: TGTGCCAGCAGCCATCTTGGGGCTTCGAACACTGAAGCTTTCTTT. Residues: CASSHLGASNTEAFF.

V usage is TRBV6-5 and J usage is TRBJ2-2; D remains unclear. V was trimmed by 2 bases and J by 0 bases, leaving 4 bases between them. Per germline, CDR1 MNHEY and CDR2 SVGAGI. CDR3 length equals 14 residues. The CDR3 DNA reads TGTGCCAGCAGTTACGTATCGAACACCGGGGAGCTGTTTTTT. Encoded protein: CASSYVSNTGELFF.

The genes are TRBV28 and TRBJ2-3, with 12 bases identical to TRBD1. J lost 4 bases, V lost 5 bases, and 10 bases had no gene match. Per germline, CDR1 MDHEN and CDR2 SYDVKM. The CDR3 is 17 residues long. The CDR3 loop is CASSVLGQGARSDTQYF. In DNA, the CDR3 is TGTGCCAGCAGTGTATTGGGACAGGGGGCGCGATCAGATACGCAGTATTTT.

The chain links TRBV6-5 to TRBJ2-1; 10 bases align to TRBD2. V shed 0 bases, J shed 7 bases, and the junction held 3 bases outside the gene matches. The CDR3 is made up of 15 amino acids. Germline CDR1 and CDR2: MNHEY and SVGAGI. CDR3 region: CASSYSAGGVNEQFF. The CDR3 nucleotides are TGTGCCAGCAGTTACTCAGCGGGGGGGGTGAATGAGCAGTTCTTC.

V usage is TRBV14 and J usage is TRBJ2-2, with TRBD1 matching over 7 bases. This CDR3 spans 15 amino acids. The J segment lost 5 bases and the V segment lost 5 bases, leaving 8 bases of the junction unmatched. Germline CDR1 SGHDN, CDR2 FVKESK. For the CDR3, the DNA is TGTGCCAGCAGCAAACAGGGGTCTGGTACCGGGGAGCTGTTTTTT. This codes for CASSKQGSGTGELFF.

The chain has TRBV5-6 and TRBJ2-1; TRBD2 might be the D (6 bases). The CDR3 loop spans 15 amino acids. Germline CDR1 and CDR2: SGHDT and YYEEEE. V shed 0 bases and J shed 5 bases, with 12 bases lying between them. The CDR3 region is CASSLEASDNNEQFF. DNA of the CDR3: TGTGCCAGCAGCTTGGAGGCTAGCGACAACAATGAGCAGTTCTTC. The full variable domain, with the rest looked up from reference TRBV5-6 and TRBJ2-1, is DAGVTQSPTHLIKTRGQQVTLRCSPKSGHDTVSWYQQALGQGPQFIFQYYEEEERQRGNFPDRFSGHQFPNYSSELNVNALLLGDSALYLCASSLEASDNNEQFFGPGTRLTVL.

This clone was detected once. This sequence joins TRBV2 and TRBJ1-6; a weak D match, TRBD1 (6 bases). From germline, CDR1 is SNHLY and CDR2 FYNNEI. V was shortened by 10 bases and J by 9 bases, with 22 bases between the two germline ends. The CDR3 has 15 amino acids. The CDR3 is CATSEGVKGVSPLHF. The DNA for the CDR3 is TGTGCCACCAGCGAGGGGGTAAAGGGCGTTTCACCCCTCCACTTT.

The chain carries TRBV5-1 and TRBJ2-5; 7 bases are a match to TRBD2. The CDR3 contains 14 residues. In germline, CDR1 is SGHRS, CDR2 YFSETQ. The J segment lost 5 bases and the V segment lost 6 bases, leaving 10 bases of the junction unmatched. The CDR3, as DNA: TGCGCCAGCATCGCCCGGGGGGAGTGGGAGACCCAGTACTTC. This sequence encodes CASIARGEWETQYF.

The chain joins TRBV5-6 to TRBJ2-4; D may be TRBD1 (6 bases). The CDR3 is 18 amino acids. Looked up from germline, CDR1 is SGHDT and CDR2 is YYEEEE. Between the trimmed V and J ends, which lost 0 bases and 0 bases, there was a span of 16 bases. CDR3 sequence: CASSLATGGLIAKNIQYF. DNA of the CDR3: TGTGCCAGCAGCTTGGCGACAGGTGGGCTAATAGCCAAAAACATTCAGTACTTC.

The V gene is TRBV5-1, the J gene TRBJ2-1, with TRBD2 as a possible D gene (5 bases). The V gene lost 1 base and the J gene lost 0 bases, with 11 bases spanning the gap. This CDR3 has 16 amino acids. Looked up from germline, CDR1 is SGHRS and CDR2 is YFSETQ. The CDR3, as DNA: TGCGCCAGCAGCTTGAGGACGGGAAGCTCCTACAATGAGCAGTTCTTC. Encoded protein: CASSLRTGSSYNEQFF.

V gene TRBV6-5 combines with J gene TRBJ2-7; no firm D call. The CDR3 has 12 amino acids. Germline V gene data show CDR1 as MNHEY and CDR2 as SVGAGI. The ends were cut back, 7 bases at V and 6 bases at J, with 13 bases in the middle. The CDR3 loop is CASTYPLSEQYV. Here the CDR3 DNA reads TGTGCCAGCACCTACCCCCTGTCCGAGCAGTACGTC.

This chain connects TRBV19 to TRBJ1-2; 11 bases are a match to TRBD1. The CDR3 contains 18 residues. Germline assignment: CDR1 LNHDA and CDR2 SQIVND (reference sequence). The V and J ends lost 7 bases and 8 bases, in that order; junction bases with no gene match: 21. The CDR3: CASTRSSDRGPATGGYTF. CDR3 DNA sequence: TGTGCCAGTACCAGATCCTCGGACAGGGGGCCGGCTACTGGAGGCTACACCTTC.

This chain links TRBV5-1 with TRBJ2-5; tentative D call: TRBD2 (7 bases). The CDR3 sequence is 14 residues long. V gave up 2 bases and J gave up 3 bases, with 11 bases separating them. Germline V gene sequence: CDR1 SGHRS, CDR2 YFSETQ. As DNA, the CDR3 is TGCGCCAGCAGCTTCCGGGGGGCCAAAGAGACCCAGTACTTC. Amino acids: CASSFRGAKETQYF.